This T cell receptor beta chain is drawn from a study of T cells in localized non-small cell lung cancer. Sequencing used immunoSEQ multiplex PCR; TCRdb keeps in-frame clones, though not all of them. The sample lists fewer than 35,000 clones, approximately 88% seen once, with about 2.9% in the top ten. General study points: There was an association of higher blood T cell density with longer overall survival. Adjacent lung had a median 57 of the 100 largest tumor clones. Analysis by sequencing included only one tumor region, so heterogeneity remains possible. In uninvolved adjacent lung, T cell clonality reached its highest value, exceeding tumor.

For this clone: The antigen is undetermined.

From germline, CDR1 is SNHLY and CDR2 FYNNEI. Trimming removed 2 bases from V and 3 bases from J, with 14 bases in between. The CDR3 is made up of 15 amino acids. This specimen was peripheral blood, taken before any cancer treatment. This clonotype was sampled from an older female donor with stage I lung adenocarcinoma. The gene calls are TRBV2 and TRBJ2-7; no definite D call. CDR3 residues: CASSEQGNLFYEQYF. The CDR3 bases are TGTGCCAGCAGTGAACAAGGGAACCTATTCTACGAGCAGTACTTC.